This T cell receptor (beta chain) derives from a study of radiotherapy plus CTLA-4 blockade in lung cancer. Patients with chemo-refractory metastatic non-small-cell lung cancer received focal radiation plus CTLA-4 blockade with ipilimumab. Overall study results and limits: Among reported predictors of response, early blood T cell clone dynamics with interferon-beta performed best.

On this clone: The antigen remains undetermined.

This CDR3 contains 13 residues. Germline lookup yields CDR1 SGHTA and CDR2 FQGNSA. With 7 bases removed from V and 4 bases from J, the gap between germline ends came to 13 bases. The repertoire was sequenced with immunoSEQ multiplex PCR; TCRdb's copy has only in-frame clones and lacks some. The sample yields about 97,000 clones, around 74% seen once. The material was peripheral blood, obtained from a patient treated with radiotherapy plus ipilimumab. The chain couples TRBV7-2 to TRBJ1-2; D remains unclear. The receptor comes from a human donor with non-small cell lung cancer who had a partial response to radiotherapy plus ipilimumab. Some clones in this sample may be carry-over from other donors' samples. The CDR3 protein is CASNFLRGYGYTF. The CDR3 DNA reads as TGTGCCAGCAACTTCCTCCGGGGCTATGGCTACACCTTC.